This T cell receptor beta chain was retrieved from a study of cytomegalovirus exposure and HLA in healthy donors. Regarding this clone: Its antigen is unknown.

V was trimmed by 0 bases and J by 5 bases, leaving 10 bases between them. Germline CDR1 and CDR2: LGHNA and YSLEER. CDR3 length equals 14 residues. Study outcomes and limitations: Later analysis suggested most CMV-associated TCR beta chains were HLA-restricted. The authors enumerated around 150 TCR beta chains as linked to cytomegalovirus. Three CMV-associated chains were confirmed in vitro to be specific for CMV antigens. In all likelihood, a cluster of highly shared sequence variants was a sequencing artifact.

With 60 Vbeta and 13 Jbeta primers, the PCR was carried out. The table came from immunoSEQ multiplex PCR; TCRdb's copy has only in-frame clones and leaves some out. The data show around 130,000 clones, just under 80% seen once. This TCR was sampled from a man under 40 in good health and CMV-seronegative. Sequenced input: PBMCs. The chain carries TRBV4-3 and TRBJ1-2; D remains unclear. The DNA for the CDR3 is TGCGCCAGCAGCCAAGATTTACGGGGTTATGGCTACACCTTC. Translated, it gives CASSQDLRGYGYTF.